This TCR beta chain was identified in a study of cytomegalovirus exposure and HLA in healthy donors (dated by TCRdb to 2017 to 2019). About the full investigation: According to an earlier analysis of 550 to 700 of the donors, some 180 million T cells yielded 117 million unique TCR beta sequences and roughly 280 Gb of sequence data. All discovery cohort repertoires had been generated using a single sequencing platform. Typing coverage varied by locus: about 620-640 donors for A, B, C, DRB1 and DQB1; more than 500 for DQA1; more than 600 for DPA1; under 490 for DPB1. An early release covering roughly 640 HLA-typed donors comprised about 320 gigabases of sequencing data and 65 million to 100 million unique TCR sequences. Of the roughly 390 genotyped donors, approximately 80% were placed in the genetic ancestry cluster associated with self-reported Caucasian donors. HLA typing covered class I and class II loci at four-digit resolution. The study was designed to test whether signatures of past pathogen exposure could be identified by cataloging public T cell receptors. Roughly five DR-DQ haplotypes were handled as single units for association and clustering because linkage in the cohort was strong. Along with the 666-subject first cohort, a separate validation cohort of some 130 different subjects was used. Donor age, sex, ethnicity and CMV serostatus were collected together with the repertoire data. A later analysis re-analyzed previously published TCR beta repertoires from roughly 690 donors and added high-resolution HLA genotyping to study TCR occurrence patterns. Genome-wide SNP genotypes for about 55% of the roughly 670 donors were used in a later genetic analysis, which treated that subset as a discovery cohort. An earlier analysis of 587 of the donors used high-throughput TCR beta sequencing to judge whether each TCR beta V gene segment behaved as functional or pseudogenic. Using immunosequencing, the study profiled T cell repertoires from 500 to 800 subjects and related those repertoires to cytomegalovirus serostatus. In the later analysis, no new phenotypic data were used to find candidate immune exposures; instead, reliance was placed on TCR beta sequences and their occurrence across donors. Across roughly 420 genotyped donors of the cohort, an average of about 240,000 unique TCR beta nucleotide sequences per donor were sequenced, and roughly 20% of those sequences were non-productive. To predict cytomegalovirus infection status, the study brought together high-throughput TCR immunosequencing, statistical association of individual TCRs with disease status, and machine learning. Findings and caveats that apply to the study as a whole: HLA typing was unavailable for some donors at each locus, so association tests used only the typed subset. A further reported finding was that TCR beta sequences accurately predicted the HLA-A and HLA-B alleles for most subjects in the first cohort. In the study, around 160 TCR beta chains were listed as associated with cytomegalovirus. Immune exposure information for the cohort was limited to CMV serostatus. Because the 87-base-pair reads could not distinguish some IMGT-functional V segments, including TRBV6-2 and TRBV6-3, those segments were excluded. A few of the identified cytomegalovirus-associated TCR beta chains were confirmed in vitro to be specific for cytomegalovirus antigens. The sequencing pipeline was judged likely to have produced a cluster of highly shared sequence variants as a technical artifact. Linkage disequilibrium might explain the correlated functional status among segregating V segments, but an unknown experimental factor could not be ruled out. Specific HLA alleles were associated with some 15,000 TCR beta sequences at a false discovery rate of 0.05 in a later analysis. In a later analysis, the rate of TCR association differed among HLA loci, with DRB1 alleles having the most associated TCRs and HLA-C alleles having the fewest. According to a later analysis, most CMV-associated TCR beta chains appeared to be HLA-restricted, and the HLA associations seemed to be driven largely by CMV exposure. A later genetic analysis reported fewer N-insertions in productive TCRs among donors in an Asian-associated ancestry cluster than the roughly 670-donor mean. Roughly uniform sequencing depth across donors was assumed in presence/absence analyses, although this assumption may not hold. In an earlier analysis of 450 to 750 of the donors, most TCR beta V segments appeared in productive rearrangements about 87% or about 30% of the time, broadly matching IMGT annotations. The earlier analysis of 587 of the donors excluded some 15 rarely observed V segments, including chromosome 9 orphons, because counts were too low. This cohort had only TCR beta chains sequenced, and the lack of alpha or paired-chain data limited which features could be detected. In both the original and validation cohorts, the classifier was reported to diagnose cytomegalovirus status with high specificity and sensitivity. In a later analysis, several top co-occurrence clusters were reported to appear linked to parvovirus B19, influenza, CMV and Epstein-Barr virus. When HLA alleles, especially DR and DQ, strongly co-occurred, attributing TCR associations to individual alleles was difficult. While some public TCRs were present in many individuals, most TCR sequences turned up only very rarely across donors. A later genetic analysis associated a missense DCLRE1C variant with V-gene and J-gene trimming of TCR beta chains, and an independent cohort replicated the association. A later analysis found that HLA-associated TCR beta chains were more clonally expanded and had lower generation probabilities than equally common non-associated chains. The authors suggested that the approach could potentially be extended to other disease states and immunological phenotypes.

The library came from the immunoSEQ multiplex PCR assay. For the multiplex PCR, a mixture combining 60 forward primers for TCR Vbeta segments and 13 reverse primers for TCR Jbeta segments was used. The CDR3 region of rearranged TCR beta genes was amplified from genomic DNA with a multiplex PCR assay. On the Illumina HiSeq System, the amplified TCR beta libraries were sequenced as 87-base-pair reads. The source study handled its data this way. A later analysis counted tens of millions of unique TCR beta chains across the roughly 700 repertoires, and around 9.9 million of these chains were shared by at least two donors. A nearest-neighbor algorithm error-corrected the raw reads and collapsed the reads into unique sequences, merging closely related sequences to remove PCR and sequencing errors. V, D and J gene segments were assigned by aligning CDR3 sequences to IMGT reference sequences. For a sequence to be retained, at least a six-nucleotide match to both a V gene segment and a J gene segment was required. A rearrangement counted as productive if the CDR3 had no stop codons and remained in frame with V and J, and every other rearrangement counted as non-productive. CDR3 was defined according to IMGT convention as the region running from the second conserved V-encoded cysteine to the conserved J-encoded phenylalanine. In an earlier analysis of more than 550 of the donors, sequences lacking an unambiguous match to a single V gene segment were excluded. An earlier analysis of just under 600 of the donors called V segments functional above 56.7% productive rearrangements and segregating when the between-donor standard deviation exceeded 5%. To diagnose cytomegalovirus status from the catalog of TCR beta chain sequences, a statistical classification framework was built. V and J gene assignment, in a later analysis, came from comparing TCR nucleotide sequences with IMGT/GENE-DB human TR gene sequences. In a later analysis, CDR3 sequences and most-parsimonious VDJ recombination scenarios were assigned using the TCRdist pipeline. A later analysis defined each TCR beta chain by its CDR3 amino acid sequence plus V-gene family, and excluded reads lacking a unique V-gene family. In a later analysis, around 650 highly shared, low-generation-probability nucleotide sequences were removed to address suspected cross-contamination and a sequencing artifact. In a later analysis, a clonal expansion index was calculated for each public chain from normalized within-repertoire ranks of inferred template counts. A later analysis computed generation probabilities with a VDJ recombination model fitted to out-of-frame rearrangements, and checked the results against IGoR. A later analysis scored TCR-TCR, TCR-HLA and TCR-CMV co-occurrence with hypergeometric tests, applying a repertoire-size bias correction to TCR pairs. A later analysis estimated false discovery rates by permuting HLA or CMV assignments 20 times. In a later analysis, co-occurring TCRs were grouped with DBSCAN, and TCRdist sequence similarity was added when clustering was performed within HLA-allele-positive subsets. Co-occurrence clustering excluded repertoires with fewer than 30,000 or more than 120,000 public chains, plus five with anomalous nucleotide sharing. TCRdb took this table from immuneACCESS and kept in-frame rearrangements with V and J called. Such tables lack part of the clones; where checked against another copy, unresolved V genes explain under half of the gap, and the rest is unexplained. V and J calls and clone size are as listed in that table; D and trimming were resolved from the DNA. The sample table holds fewer than 200,000 clones, of which 65% to 85% were seen once. Jointly, the top ten make up approximately 1.3% of the sample.

Based on the germline V gene, the CDR1 and CDR2 sequences are SNHLY and FYNNEI. There are 14 amino acids in the CDR3, from cysteine to phenylalanine inclusive. Just the 42-base CDR3 DNA is kept, in frame starting at base 1. Unmatched junction bases come to 6, with V trimmed by 5 bases and J by 5 bases. Concerning this clone: Its antigen is currently not known. Base quality data are lacking; no much larger clone is found one base away.

The cohort comprised around 700 healthy bone marrow donors. Cohort members were all nominally healthy when sampled, although unrecorded immune exposures were likely present. The donor was CMV seronegative and was included in the group of 352 seronegative cohort members. Every donor gave a peripheral blood sample, and the peripheral blood mononuclear cells from that sample were used for TCR beta sequencing. The Qiagen DNeasy Blood Extraction Kit was used to extract genomic DNA from the blood cell samples. Sequencing was performed on PBMCs. This TCR derives from a man aged 55 to 70 in good health and CMV-seronegative. This receptor chain uses TRBV2 and TRBJ2-5; TRBD1 aligns with 9 central bases. The CDR3 protein is CASSRQGGKETQYF. The DNA sequence reads TGTGCCAGCAGTCGACAGGGGGGGAAGGAGACCCAGTACTTC.